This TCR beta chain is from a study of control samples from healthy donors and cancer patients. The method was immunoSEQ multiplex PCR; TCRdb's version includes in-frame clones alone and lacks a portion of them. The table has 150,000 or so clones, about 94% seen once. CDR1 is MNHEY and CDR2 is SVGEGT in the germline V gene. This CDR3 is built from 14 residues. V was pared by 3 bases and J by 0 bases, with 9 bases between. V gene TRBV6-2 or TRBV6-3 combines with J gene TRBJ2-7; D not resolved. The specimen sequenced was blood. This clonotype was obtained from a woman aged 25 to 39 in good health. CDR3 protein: CASSYTESSYEQYF. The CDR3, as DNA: TGTGCCAGCAGTTATACCGAAAGCTCCTACGAGCAGTACTTC.